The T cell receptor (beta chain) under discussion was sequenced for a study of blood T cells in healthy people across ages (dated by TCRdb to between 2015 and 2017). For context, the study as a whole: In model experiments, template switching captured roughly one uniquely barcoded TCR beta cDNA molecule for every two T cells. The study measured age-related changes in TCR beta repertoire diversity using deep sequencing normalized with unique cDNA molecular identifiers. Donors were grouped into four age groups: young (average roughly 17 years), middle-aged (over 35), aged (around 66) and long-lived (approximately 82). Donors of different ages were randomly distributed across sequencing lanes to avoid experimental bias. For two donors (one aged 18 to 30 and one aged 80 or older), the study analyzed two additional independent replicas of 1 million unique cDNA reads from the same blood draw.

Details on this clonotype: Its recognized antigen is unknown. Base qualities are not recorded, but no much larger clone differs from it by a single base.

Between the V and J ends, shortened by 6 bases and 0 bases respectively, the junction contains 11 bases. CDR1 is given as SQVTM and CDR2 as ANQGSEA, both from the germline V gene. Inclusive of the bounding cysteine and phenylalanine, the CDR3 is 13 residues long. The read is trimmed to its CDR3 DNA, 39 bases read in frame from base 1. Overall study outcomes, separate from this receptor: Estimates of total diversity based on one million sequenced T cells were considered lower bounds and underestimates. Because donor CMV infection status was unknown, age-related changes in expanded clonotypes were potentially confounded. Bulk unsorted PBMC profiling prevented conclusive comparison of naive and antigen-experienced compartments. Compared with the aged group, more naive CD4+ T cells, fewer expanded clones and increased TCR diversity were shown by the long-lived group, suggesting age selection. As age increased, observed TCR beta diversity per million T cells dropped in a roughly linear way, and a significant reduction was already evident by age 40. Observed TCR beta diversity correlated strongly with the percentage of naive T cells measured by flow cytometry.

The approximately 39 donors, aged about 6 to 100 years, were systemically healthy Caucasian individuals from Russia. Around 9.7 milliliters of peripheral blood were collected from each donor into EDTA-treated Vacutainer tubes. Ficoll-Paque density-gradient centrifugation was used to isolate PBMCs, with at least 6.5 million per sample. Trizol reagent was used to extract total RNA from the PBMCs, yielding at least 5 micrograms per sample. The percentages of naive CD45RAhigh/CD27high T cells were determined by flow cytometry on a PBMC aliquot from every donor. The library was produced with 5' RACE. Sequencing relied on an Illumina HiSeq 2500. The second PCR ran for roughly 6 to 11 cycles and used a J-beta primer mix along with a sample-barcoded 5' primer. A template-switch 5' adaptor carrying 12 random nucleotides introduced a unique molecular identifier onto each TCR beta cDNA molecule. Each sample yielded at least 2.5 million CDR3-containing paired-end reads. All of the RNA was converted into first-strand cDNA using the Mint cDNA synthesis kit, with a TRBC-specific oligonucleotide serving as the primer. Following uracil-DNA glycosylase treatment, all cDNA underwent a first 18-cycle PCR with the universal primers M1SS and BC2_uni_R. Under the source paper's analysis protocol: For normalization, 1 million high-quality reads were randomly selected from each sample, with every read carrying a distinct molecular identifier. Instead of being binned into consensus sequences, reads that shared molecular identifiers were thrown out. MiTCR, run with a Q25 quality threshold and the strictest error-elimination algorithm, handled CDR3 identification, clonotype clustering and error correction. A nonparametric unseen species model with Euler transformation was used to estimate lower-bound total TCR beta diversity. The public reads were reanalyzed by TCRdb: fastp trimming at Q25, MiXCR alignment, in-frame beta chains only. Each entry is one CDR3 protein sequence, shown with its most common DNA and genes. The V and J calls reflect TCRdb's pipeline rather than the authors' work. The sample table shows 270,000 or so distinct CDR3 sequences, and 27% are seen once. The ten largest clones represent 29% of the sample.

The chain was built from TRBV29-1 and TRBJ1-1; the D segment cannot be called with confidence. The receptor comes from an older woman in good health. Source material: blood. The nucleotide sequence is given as TGCAGCGTCCAGAGTCTCATGAACACTGAAGCTTTCTTT. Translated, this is CSVQSLMNTEAFF.